The next 18 T cell receptor beta chains were all read from a single sample in a study of cytomegalovirus exposure and HLA in healthy donors. The method was immunoSEQ multiplex PCR; TCRdb's version includes in-frame clones alone and lacks a portion of them. The sample lists roughly 120,000 clones; about 92% were seen once. Sequenced sample: PBMCs. The source of these receptors is a young woman in good health and CMV-seronegative.

The J gene is TRBJ2-3, the V gene TRBV18, with 7 bases matching TRBD2. This CDR3 has 18 amino acids. V was pared by 3 bases and J by 0 bases, with 12 bases of the junction left unmatched. The germline CDR1 and CDR2 sequences are KGHSH and LQKENI. DNA of the CDR3: TGTGCCAGCTCACCGGTAGTAGCGGGCTCCCCTAGCACAGATACGCAGTATTTT. It codes for CASSPVVAGSPSTDTQYF.

The count of this clone is one. J is TRBJ2-5 and V is TRBV28, with 9 positions matching TRBD2. The germline V gene encodes CDR1 MDHEN and CDR2 SYDVKM. The CDR3 runs to 15 residues. V lost 1 base, J lost 4 bases, and 4 bases stayed unmatched. CDR3 protein: CASSLSAGGPETQYF. The CDR3 DNA is TGTGCCAGCAGTTTATCGGCGGGAGGGCCAGAGACCCAGTACTTC.

This clone appeared a few times. The V gene is TRBV7-2, the J gene TRBJ2-1, with TRBD1 matching over 7 bases. The V gene end was trimmed by 5 bases and the J gene end by 4 bases; junction bases not matched to a gene: 5. This CDR3 has 14 amino acids. CDR1 and CDR2 from the germline V gene are SGHTA and FQGNSA. CDR3 sequence (DNA): TGTGCCAGCAGCCTCAGGGGGAGTTACAATGAGCAGTTCTTC. Amino acid sequence: CASSLRGSYNEQFF.

The chain has TRBV5-1 and TRBJ2-4, with D maybe TRBD2 (6 bases). Germline V gene lookup returns CDR1 SGHRS and CDR2 YFSETQ. CDR3 length equals 14 residues. V was trimmed by 2 bases and J by 6 bases, leaving 12 bases between them. This CDR3 is CASSFGGYPNIQYF. In DNA form, the CDR3 reads TGCGCCAGCAGCTTCGGAGGGTACCCAAACATTCAGTACTTC.

V is TRBV7-2 and J is TRBJ1-1, with 11 bases that match TRBD1. With 4 bases clipped from V and 11 bases from J, the junction kept 18 bases outside the gene matches. The CDR3 sequence is 17 residues long. CDR1 and CDR2 from the germline V gene are SGHTA and FQGNSA. The CDR3 region is CASSSPRDRGYRREAFF. The CDR3 DNA sequence: TGTGCCAGCAGCTCCCCTAGGGACAGGGGGTATCGAAGGGAGGCTTTCTTT.

This clone was seen only a few times. The CDR3 DNA is TGTGCCAGCAGCCCACCATCCAGCTCCTATAATTCACCCCTCCACTTT. It encodes CASSPPSSSYNSPLHF. The chain combines TRBV7-9 with TRBJ1-6, with D uncertain. The germline V gene encodes CDR1 SEHNR and CDR2 FQNEAQ (reference sequence). The V and J ends lost 5 bases and 0 bases respectively, with 11 bases between them. The CDR3 is made up of 16 amino acids. Drawing the rest from reference TRBV7-9 and TRBJ1-6, the complete variable domain is DTGVSQNPRHKITKRGQNVTFRCDPISEHNRLYWYRQTLGQGPEFLTYFQNEAQLEKSRLLSDRFSAERPKGSFSTLEIQRTEQGDSAMYLCASSPPSSSYNSPLHFGNGTRLTVT.

The V and J genes are TRBV19 and TRBJ1-5, with D possibly matching TRBD1 (5 bases). Trimming removed 8 bases at V and 0 bases at J, with 14 bases between. CDR3 size: 15 residues. CDR1 is LNHDA and CDR2 is SQIVND in the germline V gene (reference sequence). The CDR3 DNA is TGTGCCAGTGCGAACCAGGGATATAGCAATCAGCCCCAGCATTTT. Encoded protein: CASANQGYSNQPQHF.

The chain links TRBV28 to TRBJ1-2, with 7 bases matching TRBD1. The CDR3 length is 14 residues. The germline V gene encodes CDR1 MDHEN and CDR2 SYDVKM. V dropped 7 bases and J dropped 3; count of bases not matched to a gene: 8. CDR3: CASTFKQGYYGYTF. DNA of the CDR3: TGTGCCAGCACCTTTAAACAGGGGTACTATGGCTACACCTTC.

The V gene is TRBV19, the J gene TRBJ2-2; D is unresolved. The CDR3 is 14 residues long. Germline CDR1 and CDR2: LNHDA and SQIVND (reference sequence). V shed 7 bases and J shed 0 bases, with 9 bases lying between them. For the CDR3, the DNA is TGTGCCAGTACAGACTTCACGAACACCGGGGAGCTGTTTTTT. It codes for CASTDFTNTGELFF.

This chain connects TRBV29-1 to TRBJ2-3; 8 positions agree with TRBD2. CDR1 and CDR2 from the germline V gene are SQVTM and ANQGSEA. The V gene end was trimmed by 4 bases and the J gene end by 5 bases; junction bases not matched to a gene: 8. The CDR3 is 14 amino acids. The DNA of the CDR3 is TGCAGCGTTGCCCTAGGACTAGCCAAAGATACGCAGTATTTT. Protein sequence: CSVALGLAKDTQYF.

The chain joins TRBV6-1 to TRBJ1-5; a weak D match, TRBD1 (6 bases). The CDR3 is made up of 14 amino acids. Germline V lookup: CDR1 MNHNS, CDR2 SASEGT. Trimming left V 7 bases short and J 0 bases short, with 10 bases between. As DNA, the CDR3 is TGTGCCAGCAAGGGGGATTATAGCAATCAGCCCCAGCATTTT. It yields the protein CASKGDYSNQPQHF.

The chain links TRBV15 to TRBJ2-2, with TRBD2 matching over 12 bases. The CDR3 extends over 17 amino acids. J was trimmed by 4 bases and V by 3 bases; bases with no gene match: 6. CDR1 and CDR2 from the germline V gene are LNHNV and YYDKDF (reference sequence). The CDR3 sequence: CATSSPSGRALTGELFF. The CDR3 region has the DNA TGTGCCACCAGCAGCCCTAGCGGGAGGGCTCTCACCGGGGAGCTGTTTTTT.

The chain employs TRBV7-6 and TRBJ1-1; 8 nucleotides match TRBD1. Germline V lookup: CDR1 SGHVS, CDR2 FNYEAQ. Trimming at V came to 4 bases and at J to 8 bases, leaving 3 bases not matched to a gene. The CDR3 totals 12 residues. The CDR3: CASSSDRAEAFF. CDR3 DNA: TGTGCCAGCAGCTCGGACAGGGCCGAAGCTTTCTTT. Full variable domain (outside the CDR3, taken from reference TRBV7-6 and TRBJ1-1): GAGVSQSPRYKVTKRGQDVALRCDPISGHVSLYWYRQALGQGPEFLTYFNYEAQQDKSGLPNDRFSAERPEGSISTLTIQRTEQRDSAMYRCASSSDRAEAFFGQGTRLTVV.

The chain uses TRBV5-6 and TRBJ2-7, with a tentative D call TRBD2 (7 bases). Trimming took off 1 base at V and 3 bases at J, with 11 bases between the two ends. The CDR3 sequence is 14 residues long. Germline V CDR1 and CDR2: SGHDT, YYEEEE. The CDR3 reads CASSLRGGHYEQYF. The CDR3 bases are TGTGCCAGCAGCTTGCGCGGGGGACACTACGAGCAGTACTTC.

The CDR3 sequence: CASSLVRGRHYEQFF. CDR3 sequence (DNA): TGTGCCAGCAGCTTAGTAAGGGGTAGGCACTATGAGCAGTTCTTC. The chain is built from TRBV11-2 and TRBJ2-1; a possible D gene is TRBD1 (5 bases). From germline, CDR1 is SGHAT and CDR2 FQNNGV. The V and J ends lost 1 base and 8 bases respectively, with 15 bases between them. The CDR3 consists of 15 residues.

Turning to this clone: The junction departs from the called germline gene at one end, perhaps through a read error. This chain connects TRBV19 to TRBJ1-6; D might be TRBD1 (5 bases). Germline values: CDR1 LNHDA, CDR2 SQIVND (reference sequence). This CDR3 comprises 14 residues. CDR3 coding DNA: TGCCTTCGATACAGGAGCTCCTATAATTCACCCCTCCACTTT. Translation gives CLRYRSSYNSPLHF.

CDR3 nucleotide sequence: TGCGCCAGCAGCCAAGGACATATGGAGACCCAGTACTTC. This translates into CASSQGHMETQYF. This rearrangement joins TRBV4-1 to TRBJ2-5; D uncertain. Germline CDR1 is MGHRA and CDR2 is YSYEKL. CDR3 size: 13 residues. Trimming left V 1 base short and J 5 bases short, with 8 bases between.

This clone was detected once. The J gene is TRBJ2-1, the V gene TRBV4-3; D perhaps matches TRBD1 (5 bases). This CDR3 comprises 12 residues. The germline gives CDR1 LGHNA, CDR2 YSLEER. Trimming shortened V by 6 bases and J by 15 bases, and 18 bases separated the two germline ends. CDR3 DNA sequence: TGCGCCAGCAGTGCCAAGGGGCTAGAGGTGTTCTTC. Encoded protein: CASSAKGLEVFF.